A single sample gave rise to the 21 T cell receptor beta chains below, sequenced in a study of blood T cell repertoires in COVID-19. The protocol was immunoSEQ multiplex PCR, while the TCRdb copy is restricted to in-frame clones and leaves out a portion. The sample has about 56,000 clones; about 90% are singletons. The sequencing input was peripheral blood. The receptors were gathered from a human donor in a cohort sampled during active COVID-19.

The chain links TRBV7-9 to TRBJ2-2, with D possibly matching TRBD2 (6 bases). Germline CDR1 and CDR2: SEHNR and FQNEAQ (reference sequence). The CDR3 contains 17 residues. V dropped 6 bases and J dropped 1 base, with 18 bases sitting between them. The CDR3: CASRPTAGGKNTGELFF. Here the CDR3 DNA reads TGTGCCAGCAGGCCCACCGCGGGCGGGAAGAACACCGGGGAGCTGTTTTTT.

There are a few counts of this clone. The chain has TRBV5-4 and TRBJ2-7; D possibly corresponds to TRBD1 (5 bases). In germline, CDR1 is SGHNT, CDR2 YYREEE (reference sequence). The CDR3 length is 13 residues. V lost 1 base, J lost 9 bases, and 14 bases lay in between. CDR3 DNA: TGTGCCAGCAGCTTGTATGTCCAGGGTGGGCAGTACTTC. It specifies CASSLYVQGGQYF.

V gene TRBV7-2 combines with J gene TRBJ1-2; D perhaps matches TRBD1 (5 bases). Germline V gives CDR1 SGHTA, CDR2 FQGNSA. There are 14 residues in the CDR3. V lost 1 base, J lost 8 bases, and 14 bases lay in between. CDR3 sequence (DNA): TGTGCCAGCAGCTTAGATATGGGGCAGTCGGGCTACACCTTC. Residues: CASSLDMGQSGYTF.

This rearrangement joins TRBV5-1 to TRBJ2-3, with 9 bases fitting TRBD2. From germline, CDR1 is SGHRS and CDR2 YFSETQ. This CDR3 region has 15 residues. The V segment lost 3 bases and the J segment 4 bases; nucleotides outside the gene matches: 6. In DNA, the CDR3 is TGCGCCAGCAGCTCAACAGCGGGGGGTCCAGATACGCAGTATTTT. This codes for CASSSTAGGPDTQYF.

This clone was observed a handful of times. CDR3 loop: CASSVGDRRLQETQYF. DNA for the CDR3: TGTGCCAGCAGCGTGGGGGACAGGAGACTCCAAGAGACCCAGTACTTC. The genes are TRBV7-9 and TRBJ2-5, with 8 bases lining up with TRBD1. The trim removed 5 bases at V and 1 base at J, leaving 9 bases unmatched. The CDR3 runs to 16 residues. CDR1 is SEHNR and CDR2 is FQNEAQ in the germline V gene (reference sequence).

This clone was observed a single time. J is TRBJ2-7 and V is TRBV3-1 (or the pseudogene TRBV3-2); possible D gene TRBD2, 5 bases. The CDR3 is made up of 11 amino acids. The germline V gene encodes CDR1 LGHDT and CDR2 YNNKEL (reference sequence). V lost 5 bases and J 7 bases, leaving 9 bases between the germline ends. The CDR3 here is CASSYSGEQYF. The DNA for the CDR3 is TGTGCCAGCAGCTACAGCGGAGAGCAGTACTTC.

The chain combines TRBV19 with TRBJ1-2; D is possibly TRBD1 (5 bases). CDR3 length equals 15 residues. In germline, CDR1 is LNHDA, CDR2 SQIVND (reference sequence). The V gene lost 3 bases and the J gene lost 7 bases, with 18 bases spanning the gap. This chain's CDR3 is CASSIMAGTYGGYTF. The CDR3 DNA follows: TGTGCCAGTAGTATTATGGCGGGGACCTACGGTGGCTACACCTTC.

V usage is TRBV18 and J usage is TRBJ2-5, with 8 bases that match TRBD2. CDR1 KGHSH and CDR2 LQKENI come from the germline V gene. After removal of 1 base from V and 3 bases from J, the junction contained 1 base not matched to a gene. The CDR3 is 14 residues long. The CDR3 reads CASSPQLAEETQYF. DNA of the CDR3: TGTGCCAGCTCACCACAACTAGCGGAAGAGACCCAGTACTTC.

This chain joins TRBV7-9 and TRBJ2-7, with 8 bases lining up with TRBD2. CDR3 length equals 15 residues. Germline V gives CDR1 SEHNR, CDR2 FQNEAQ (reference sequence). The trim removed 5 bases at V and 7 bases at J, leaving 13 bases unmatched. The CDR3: CASSLSGAGGMEQYF. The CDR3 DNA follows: TGTGCCAGCAGCCTTAGCGGGGCGGGTGGTATGGAGCAGTACTTC.

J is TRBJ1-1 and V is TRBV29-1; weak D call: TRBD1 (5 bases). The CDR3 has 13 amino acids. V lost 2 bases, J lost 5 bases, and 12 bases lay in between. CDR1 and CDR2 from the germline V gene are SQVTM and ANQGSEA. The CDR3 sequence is CSVEPREGTEAFF. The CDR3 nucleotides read TGCAGCGTTGAACCGAGGGAGGGGACTGAAGCTTTCTTT.

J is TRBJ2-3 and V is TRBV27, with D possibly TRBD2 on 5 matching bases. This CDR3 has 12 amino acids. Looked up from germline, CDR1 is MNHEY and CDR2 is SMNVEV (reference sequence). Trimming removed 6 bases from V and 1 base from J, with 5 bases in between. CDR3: CASSGGTDTQYF. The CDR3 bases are TGTGCCAGCAGCGGGGGCACAGATACGCAGTATTTT.

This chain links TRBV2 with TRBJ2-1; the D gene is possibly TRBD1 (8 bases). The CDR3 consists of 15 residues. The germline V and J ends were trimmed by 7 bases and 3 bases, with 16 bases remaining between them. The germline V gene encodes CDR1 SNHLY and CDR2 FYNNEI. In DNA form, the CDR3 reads TGTGCCAGCACAGGGGGCGGGGGAGTCTACAATGAGCAGTTCTTC. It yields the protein CASTGGGGVYNEQFF.

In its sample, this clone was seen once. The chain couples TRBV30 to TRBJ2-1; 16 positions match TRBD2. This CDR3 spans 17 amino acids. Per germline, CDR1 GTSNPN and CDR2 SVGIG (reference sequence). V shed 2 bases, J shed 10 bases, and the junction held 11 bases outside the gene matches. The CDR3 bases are TGTGCCTGGAGTAGAACCGGGACTAGCGGGGGGGCAAGGGAGCAGTTCTTC. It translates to CAWSRTGTSGGAREQFF.

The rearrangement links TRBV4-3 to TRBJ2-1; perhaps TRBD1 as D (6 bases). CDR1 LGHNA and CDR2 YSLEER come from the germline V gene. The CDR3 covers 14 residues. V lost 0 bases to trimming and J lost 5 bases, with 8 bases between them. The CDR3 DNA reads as TGCGCCAGCAGCCAAGATCAGGGGAACAATGAGCAGTTCTTC. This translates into CASSQDQGNNEQFF.

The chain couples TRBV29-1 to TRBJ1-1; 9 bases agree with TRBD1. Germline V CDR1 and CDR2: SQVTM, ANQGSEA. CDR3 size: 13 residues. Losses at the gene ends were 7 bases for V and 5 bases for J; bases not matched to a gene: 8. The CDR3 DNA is TGCAGCGCCGGGACAGGGATGTTAACTGAAGCTTTCTTT. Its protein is CSAGTGMLTEAFF.

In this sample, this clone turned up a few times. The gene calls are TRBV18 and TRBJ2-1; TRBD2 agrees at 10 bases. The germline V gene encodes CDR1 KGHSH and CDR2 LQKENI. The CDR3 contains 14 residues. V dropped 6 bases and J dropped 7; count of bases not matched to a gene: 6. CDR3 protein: CASSPPSGGNEQFF. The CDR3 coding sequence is TGTGCCAGCTCGCCTCCTAGCGGGGGAAATGAGCAGTTCTTC.

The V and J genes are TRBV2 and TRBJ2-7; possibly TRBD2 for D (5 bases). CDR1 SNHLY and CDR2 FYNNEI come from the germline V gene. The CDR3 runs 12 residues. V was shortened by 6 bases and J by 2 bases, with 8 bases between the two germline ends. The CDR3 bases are TGTGCCAGCAGACTAGGCCCCTACGAGCAGTACTTC. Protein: CASRLGPYEQYF. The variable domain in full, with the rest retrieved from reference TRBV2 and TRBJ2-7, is EPEVTQTPSHQVTQMGQEVILRCVPISNHLYFYWYRQILGQKVEFLVSFYNNEISEKSEIFDDQFSVERPDGSNFTLKIRSTKLEDSAMYFCASRLGPYEQYFGPGTRLTVT.

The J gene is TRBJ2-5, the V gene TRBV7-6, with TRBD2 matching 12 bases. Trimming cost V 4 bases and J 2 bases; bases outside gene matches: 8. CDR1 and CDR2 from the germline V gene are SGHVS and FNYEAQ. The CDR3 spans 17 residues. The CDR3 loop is CASSWALAGGVQETQYF. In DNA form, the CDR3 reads TGTGCCAGCAGCTGGGCACTAGCGGGGGGCGTTCAAGAGACCCAGTACTTC.

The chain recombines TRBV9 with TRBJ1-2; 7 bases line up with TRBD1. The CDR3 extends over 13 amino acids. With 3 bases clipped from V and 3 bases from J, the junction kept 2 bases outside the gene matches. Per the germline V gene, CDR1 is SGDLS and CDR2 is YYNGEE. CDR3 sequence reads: CASSEGTDYGYTF. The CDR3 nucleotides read TGTGCCAGCAGCGAAGGGACAGACTATGGCTACACCTTC.

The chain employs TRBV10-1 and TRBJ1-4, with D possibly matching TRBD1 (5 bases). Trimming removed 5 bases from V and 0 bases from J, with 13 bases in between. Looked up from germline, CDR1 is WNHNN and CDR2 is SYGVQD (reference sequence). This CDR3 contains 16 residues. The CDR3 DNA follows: TGCGCCAGCAGTCGGTGGGGGGTGGCAACTAATGAAAAACTGTTTTTT. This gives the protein CASSRWGVATNEKLFF.

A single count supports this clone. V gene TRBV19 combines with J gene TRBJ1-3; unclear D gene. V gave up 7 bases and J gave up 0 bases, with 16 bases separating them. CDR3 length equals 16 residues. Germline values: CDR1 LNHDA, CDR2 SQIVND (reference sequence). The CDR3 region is CASTTTPPYSGNTIYF. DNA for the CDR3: TGTGCCAGTACCACTACCCCCCCCTACTCTGGAAACACCATATATTTT. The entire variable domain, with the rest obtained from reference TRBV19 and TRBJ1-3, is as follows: DGGITQSPKYLFRKEGQNVTLSCEQNLNHDAMYWYRQDPGQGLRLIYYSQIVNDFQKGDIAEGYSVSREKKESFPLTVTSAQKNPTAFYLCASTTTPPYSGNTIYFGEGSWLTVV.